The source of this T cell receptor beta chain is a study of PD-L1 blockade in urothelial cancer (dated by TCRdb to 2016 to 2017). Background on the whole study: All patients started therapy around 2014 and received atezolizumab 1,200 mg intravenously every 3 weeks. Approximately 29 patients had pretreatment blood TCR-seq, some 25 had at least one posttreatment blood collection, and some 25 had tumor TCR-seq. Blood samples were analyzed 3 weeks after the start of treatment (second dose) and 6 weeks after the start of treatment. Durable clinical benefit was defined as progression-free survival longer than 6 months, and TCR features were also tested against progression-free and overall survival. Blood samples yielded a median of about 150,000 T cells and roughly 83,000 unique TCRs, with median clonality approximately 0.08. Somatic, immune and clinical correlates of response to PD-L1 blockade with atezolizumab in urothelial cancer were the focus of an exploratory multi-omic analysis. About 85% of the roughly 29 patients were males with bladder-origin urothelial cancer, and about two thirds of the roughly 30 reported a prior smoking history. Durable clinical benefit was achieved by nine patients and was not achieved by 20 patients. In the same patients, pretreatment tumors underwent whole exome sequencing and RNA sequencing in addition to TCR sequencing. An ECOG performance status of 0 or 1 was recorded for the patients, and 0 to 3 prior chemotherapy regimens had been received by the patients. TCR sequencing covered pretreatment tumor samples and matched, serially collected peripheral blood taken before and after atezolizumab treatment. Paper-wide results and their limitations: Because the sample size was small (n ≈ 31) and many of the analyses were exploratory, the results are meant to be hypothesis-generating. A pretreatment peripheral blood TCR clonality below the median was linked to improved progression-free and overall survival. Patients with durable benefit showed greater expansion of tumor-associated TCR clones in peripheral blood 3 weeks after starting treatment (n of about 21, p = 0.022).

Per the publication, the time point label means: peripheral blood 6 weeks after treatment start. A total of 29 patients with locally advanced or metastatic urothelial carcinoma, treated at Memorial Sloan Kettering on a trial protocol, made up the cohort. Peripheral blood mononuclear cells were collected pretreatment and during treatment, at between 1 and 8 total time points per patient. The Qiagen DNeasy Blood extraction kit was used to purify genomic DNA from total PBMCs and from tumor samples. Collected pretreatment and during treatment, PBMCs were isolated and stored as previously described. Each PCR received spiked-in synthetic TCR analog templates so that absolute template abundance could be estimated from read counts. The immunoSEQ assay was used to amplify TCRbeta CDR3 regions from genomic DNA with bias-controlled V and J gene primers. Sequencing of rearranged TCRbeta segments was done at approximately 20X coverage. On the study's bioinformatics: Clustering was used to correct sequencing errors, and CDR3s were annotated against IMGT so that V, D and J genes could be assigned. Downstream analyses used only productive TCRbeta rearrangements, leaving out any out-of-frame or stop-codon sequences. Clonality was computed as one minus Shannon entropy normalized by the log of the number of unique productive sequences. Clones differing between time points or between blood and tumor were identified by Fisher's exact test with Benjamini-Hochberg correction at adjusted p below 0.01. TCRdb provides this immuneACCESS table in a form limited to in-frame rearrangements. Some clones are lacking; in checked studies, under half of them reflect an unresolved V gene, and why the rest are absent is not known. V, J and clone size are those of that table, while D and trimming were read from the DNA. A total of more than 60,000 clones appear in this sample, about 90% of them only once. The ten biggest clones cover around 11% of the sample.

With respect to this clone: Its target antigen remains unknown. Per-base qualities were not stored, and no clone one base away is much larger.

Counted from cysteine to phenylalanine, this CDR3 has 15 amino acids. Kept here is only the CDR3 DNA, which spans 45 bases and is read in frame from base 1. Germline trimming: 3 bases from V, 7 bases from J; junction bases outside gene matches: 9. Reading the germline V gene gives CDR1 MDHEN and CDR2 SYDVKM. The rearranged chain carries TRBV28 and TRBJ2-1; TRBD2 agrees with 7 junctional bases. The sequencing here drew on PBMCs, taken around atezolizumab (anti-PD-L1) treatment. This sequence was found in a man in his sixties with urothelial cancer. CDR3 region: CASSLGGTGQNEQFF. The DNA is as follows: TGTGCCAGCAGTTTGGGAGGGACTGGACAAAATGAGCAGTTCTTC.